Below, 30 T cell receptor beta chains from the same sample are listed, as sequenced in a study of cytomegalovirus exposure and HLA in healthy donors. In the PCR, 60 Vbeta and 13 Jbeta primers were used. The protocol was immunoSEQ multiplex PCR, while the TCRdb copy is restricted to in-frame clones and leaves out a portion. In all, the sample yields around 55,000 clones. The specimen sequenced was PBMCs. These receptor sequences come from a man in his fifties or sixties in good health and CMV-seropositive.

This chain joins TRBV4-2 and TRBJ1-5, with a weak D call TRBD1 (5 bases). The V end was cut by 0 bases, the J end by 2 bases, with 14 bases between. CDR3 length: 17 amino acids. The V gene's germline CDR1 is LGHNA and CDR2 YNFKEQ. CDR3 coding DNA: TGTGCCAGCAGCCAAGACCTAATGGCGGGGGGCAATCAGCCCCAGCATTTT. Its translation: CASSQDLMAGGNQPQHF.

The chain has TRBV7-8 and TRBJ2-1; 7 nucleotides agree with TRBD2. From germline, CDR1 is SGHVS and CDR2 FQNEAQ. The J segment lost 9 bases and the V segment lost 1 base, leaving 12 bases of the junction unmatched. The CDR3 runs 16 residues. The CDR3 DNA sequence: TGTGCCAGCAGCTTAGTAGGTAGGGTGTCGGGAGGTGAGCAGTTCTTC. Its translation: CASSLVGRVSGGEQFF.

The chain carries TRBV9 and TRBJ1-3; 8 bases map to TRBD1. Germline V gene lookup returns CDR1 SGDLS and CDR2 YYNGEE. V shed 2 bases and J 3 bases; nucleotides not matched to a gene: 4. The CDR3 is made up of 15 amino acids. The CDR3 DNA follows: TGTGCCAGCAGCGTGCAGGGGGCCGGTGGAAACACCATATATTTT. Amino acid sequence: CASSVQGAGGNTIYF.

The chain links TRBV19 to TRBJ1-2, with TRBD1 matching 7 bases. J gave up 0 bases and V 3 bases, and 7 bases lay outside the gene matches. Germline CDR1 reads LNHDA; CDR2 reads SQIVND (reference sequence). The CDR3 spans 16 residues. CDR3 in DNA: TGTGCCAGTAGTATGGAGGGGGCGACCTCTAACTATGGCTACACCTTC. Residues: CASSMEGATSNYGYTF. Combining the CDR3 with reference TRBV19 and TRBJ1-2 gives the whole variable domain DGGITQSPKYLFRKEGQNVTLSCEQNLNHDAMYWYRQDPGQGLRLIYYSQIVNDFQKGDIAEGYSVSREKKESFPLTVTSAQKNPTAFYLCASSMEGATSNYGYTFGSGTRLTVV.

As to this clone: The same CDR3 also results from other DNA sequences found in this sample. The chain links TRBV29-1 to TRBJ1-5; the D is unclear. CDR1 is SQVTM and CDR2 is ANQGSEA in the germline V gene. The CDR3 loop spans 13 amino acids. The V end was cut by 5 bases, the J end by 7 bases, with 15 bases between. The CDR3 DNA sequence: TGCAGCGTTTCCCCAACCGAGGGACAGCCCCAGCATTTT. Its translation: CSVSPTEGQPQHF.

The V call is TRBV5-1, the J call TRBJ1-1; 11 nucleotides agree with TRBD1. This CDR3 is built from 13 residues. CDR1 is SGHRS, CDR2 YFSETQ, per germline. Losses at the gene ends were 3 bases for V and 7 bases for J; bases not matched to a gene: 2. The CDR3 protein is CASSWTGGCEAFF. DNA of the CDR3: TGCGCCAGCAGCTGGACAGGGGGCTGTGAAGCTTTCTTT. The whole variable domain, remainder taken from reference TRBV5-1 and TRBJ1-1, is KAGVTQTPRYLIKTRGQQVTLSCSPISGHRSVSWYQQTPGQGLQFLFEYFSETQRNKGNFPGRFSGRQFSNSRSEMNVSTLELGDSALYLCASSWTGGCEAFFGQGTRLTVV.

The rearrangement uses TRBV29-1 and TRBJ2-7; D unclear. Germline CDR1 is SQVTM and CDR2 is ANQGSEA. Trimming took off 0 bases at V and 7 bases at J, with 7 bases between the two ends. This CDR3 contains 11 residues. The CDR3 coding sequence is TGCAGCGTTGAAGAATCTATAGAGCAGTACTTC. Encoded protein: CSVEESIEQYF.

The V and J genes are TRBV27 and TRBJ2-1; the match to TRBD2 covers 10 bases. Germline V gene data show CDR1 as MNHEY and CDR2 as SMNVEV (reference sequence). The CDR3 has 18 residues. J lost 5 bases, V lost 6 bases, and 16 bases had no gene match. This CDR3 reads CASRLRAPTAGGDNEQFF. The CDR3 nucleotides are TGTGCCAGCAGGCTACGGGCCCCGACAGCGGGGGGGGACAATGAGCAGTTCTTC.

The rearrangement uses TRBV4-1 and TRBJ2-7; 7 bases fit TRBD1. The J segment lost 2 bases and the V segment lost 5 bases, leaving 12 bases of the junction unmatched. This CDR3 has 16 amino acids. Germline V gene sequence: CDR1 MGHRA, CDR2 YSYEKL. As DNA, the CDR3 is TGCGCCAGCAGCGAGCGACAGGGTGCTCTTCCCTACGAGCAGTACTTC. Encoded protein: CASSERQGALPYEQYF.

The chain joins TRBV30 to TRBJ1-1, with D perhaps matching TRBD1 (5 bases). V lost 2 bases and J 1 base, leaving 11 bases between the germline ends. CDR3 length: 14 residues. CDR1 and CDR2 (germline): GTSNPN, SVGIG (reference sequence). Here the CDR3 DNA reads TGTGCCTGGAGTCCCACCCAGGGGAACACTGAAGCTTTCTTT. Residues: CAWSPTQGNTEAFF.

The chain couples TRBV4-2 to TRBJ2-1; 8 nucleotides align to TRBD2. V shed 2 bases, J shed 3 bases, and the junction held 6 bases outside the gene matches. Germline lookup yields CDR1 LGHNA and CDR2 YNFKEQ. This CDR3 is 16 amino acids long. CDR3 sequence reads: CASSQSSGEIYNEQFF. The CDR3 coding sequence is TGTGCCAGCAGCCAAAGTAGCGGGGAAATCTACAATGAGCAGTTCTTC.

The rearrangement uses TRBV11-2 and TRBJ1-4; D not certain. CDR3 length: 13 residues. Between the trimmed V and J ends, which lost 4 bases and 7 bases, there was a span of 10 bases. In germline, CDR1 is SGHAT, CDR2 FQNNGV. Here the CDR3 reads CASSSGLLEKLFF. CDR3 DNA: TGTGCCAGCAGCTCCGGACTGCTTGAAAAACTGTTTTTT.

This chain connects TRBV4-1 to TRBJ1-3; no clear D. The V end was cut by 7 bases, the J end by 0 bases, with 16 bases between. Germline V gene sequence: CDR1 MGHRA, CDR2 YSYEKL. The CDR3 consists of 16 residues. The CDR3 spells CASTNRALDSGNTIYF. In DNA, the CDR3 is TGCGCCAGCACCAACAGAGCCCTTGACTCTGGAAACACCATATATTTT.

The chain is built from TRBV9 and TRBJ1-2; D is possibly TRBD1 (6 bases). Germline lookup yields CDR1 SGDLS and CDR2 YYNGEE. This CDR3 is built from 13 residues. V was trimmed by 3 bases and J by 8 bases, leaving 14 bases between them. The CDR3 protein is CASSGPSGEGYTF. CDR3 DNA: TGTGCCAGCAGCGGACCTTCAGGGGAAGGCTACACCTTC.

This chain links TRBV5-6 with TRBJ2-1; 9 nucleotides match TRBD2. V gave up 0 bases and J gave up 16 bases; unmatched junction bases: 11. The CDR3 is made up of 14 amino acids. Germline-derived CDR1 and CDR2 are SGHDT and YYEEEE. In nucleotides, the CDR3 is TGTGCCAGCAGCTTGGGGCTAGCGGGGCGAGGATTATTCTTC. Protein product: CASSLGLAGRGLFF. Full variable domain (remainder filled in from reference TRBV5-6 and TRBJ2-1): DAGVTQSPTHLIKTRGQQVTLRCSPKSGHDTVSWYQQALGQGPQFIFQYYEEEERQRGNFPDRFSGHQFPNYSSELNVNALLLGDSALYLCASSLGLAGRGLFFGPGTRLTVL.

The chain recombines TRBV4-3 with TRBJ2-2; 12 nucleotides agree with TRBD1. The CDR3 sequence is 15 residues long. The germline V gene encodes CDR1 LGHNA and CDR2 YSLEER. Trimming at V came to 4 bases and at J to 6 bases, leaving 3 bases not matched to a gene. CDR3 residues: CASSRGQGASGELFF. Written as DNA, the CDR3 is TGCGCCAGCAGCCGGGGACAGGGGGCGTCCGGGGAGCTGTTTTTT.

J is TRBJ1-1 and V is TRBV4-2; D is ambiguous. The CDR3 consists of 16 residues. From germline, CDR1 is LGHNA and CDR2 YNFKEQ. Trimming took off 0 bases at V and 0 bases at J, with 11 bases between the two ends. The CDR3 is CASSQEVGSMNTEAFF. CDR3 DNA sequence: TGTGCCAGCAGCCAAGAGGTGGGCAGCATGAACACTGAAGCTTTCTTT.

The V and J genes are TRBV30 and TRBJ2-7; 7 bases match TRBD1. J gave up 5 bases and V 2 bases, and 3 bases lay outside the gene matches. Germline V lookup: CDR1 GTSNPN, CDR2 SVGIG (reference sequence). This CDR3 has 12 residues. CDR3 nucleotides: TGTGCCTGGAGTTTGACAGGGCACGAGCAGTACTTC. Its protein is CAWSLTGHEQYF.

The genes are TRBV29-1 and TRBJ2-3; D possibly corresponds to TRBD1 (6 bases). CDR1 and CDR2 (germline): SQVTM, ANQGSEA. Trimming left V 4 bases short and J 6 bases short, with 11 bases between. The CDR3 totals 12 residues. The CDR3 reads CSVVRGSDTQYF. CDR3 nucleotides: TGCAGCGTTGTCAGGGGAAGTGATACGCAGTATTTT.

The chain carries TRBV19 and TRBJ2-4; D unresolved. From germline, CDR1 is LNHDA and CDR2 SQIVND (reference sequence). The CDR3 covers 15 residues. V lost 5 bases and J 0 bases, leaving 11 bases between the germline ends. For the CDR3, the DNA is TGTGCCAGTAGTTCTAACCTACTAGCCAAAAACATTCAGTACTTC. This codes for CASSSNLLAKNIQYF.

The chain carries TRBV19 and TRBJ2-7, with 12 bases matching TRBD1. The germline gives CDR1 LNHDA, CDR2 SQIVND (reference sequence). This CDR3 has 15 residues. The trim removed 7 bases at V and 5 bases at J, leaving 9 bases unmatched. The CDR3 sequence: CASKPGTGGRHEQYF. In DNA, the CDR3 is TGTGCCAGTAAACCCGGGACAGGGGGCCGACACGAGCAGTACTTC.

The chain is built from TRBV7-9 and TRBJ2-7; D might be TRBD1 (5 bases). V gave up 3 bases and J gave up 1 base, with 13 bases separating them. Germline V gives CDR1 SEHNR, CDR2 FQNEAQ (reference sequence). The CDR3 has 15 residues. The CDR3 spells CASSFQGSPSYEQYF. As DNA, the CDR3 is TGTGCCAGCAGCTTTCAGGGTAGCCCGTCCTACGAGCAGTACTTC.

This chain joins TRBV11-3 and TRBJ2-1; 13 bases agree with TRBD2. Germline-derived CDR1 and CDR2 are SGHNT and YENEEA. Trimming cost V 5 bases and J 2 bases; bases outside gene matches: 3. This CDR3 spans 16 amino acids. For the CDR3, the DNA is TGTGCCAGCAGCACCGGGACTAGCGGGGCCTACAATGAGCAGTTCTTC. It translates to CASSTGTSGAYNEQFF.

V and J are TRBV5-4 and TRBJ2-2; tentative D call: TRBD1 (7 bases). The V end lost 4 bases, the J end lost 0 bases, and 13 bases lay between the germline ends. This CDR3 region has 16 residues. Per germline, CDR1 SGHNT and CDR2 YYREEE (reference sequence). CDR3 bases: TGTGCCAGCAGCCGGCAGGGGGGCGCGAACACCGGGGAGCTGTTTTTT. It codes for CASSRQGGANTGELFF.

The genes are TRBV18 and TRBJ2-3, with no clear D. V lost 3 bases and J 1 base, leaving 5 bases between the germline ends. From germline, CDR1 is KGHSH and CDR2 LQKENI. The CDR3 extends over 13 amino acids. CDR3 nucleotide sequence: TGTGCCAGCTCACCGCGCGGCACAGATACGCAGTATTTT. Protein product: CASSPRGTDTQYF.

This chain links TRBV30 with TRBJ1-6, with D perhaps matching TRBD1 (6 bases). CDR3 length: 14 amino acids. Germline V CDR1 and CDR2: GTSNPN, SVGIG (reference sequence). Trimming removed 0 bases at V and 6 bases at J, with 9 bases between. CDR3: CAWSVQGVNSPLHF. Here the CDR3 DNA reads TGTGCCTGGAGTGTACAGGGTGTTAATTCACCCCTCCACTTT.

The chain employs TRBV5-1 and TRBJ2-7, with D possibly TRBD1 on 6 matching bases. The CDR3 sequence is 14 residues long. Germline CDR1 reads SGHRS; CDR2 reads YFSETQ. V lost 5 bases and J lost 0, with 12 bases in between. The CDR3 bases are TGCGCCAGCAGACAGGGTGGTATCTCCTACGAGCAGTACTTC. It yields the protein CASRQGGISYEQYF.

The V gene is TRBV5-4, the J gene TRBJ2-3; 8 bases are a match to TRBD2. The CDR3 contains 15 residues. In germline, CDR1 is SGHNT, CDR2 YYREEE (reference sequence). After removal of 5 bases from V and 0 bases from J, the junction contained 5 bases not matched to a gene. The CDR3 sequence: CASREGTSSTDTQYF. The DNA for the CDR3 is TGTGCCAGCAGGGAGGGGACTAGTAGCACAGATACGCAGTATTTT.

The chain employs TRBV28 and TRBJ1-6; 8 positions match TRBD1. Per germline, CDR1 MDHEN and CDR2 SYDVKM. The J segment lost 6 bases and the V segment lost 11 bases, leaving 6 bases of the junction unmatched. The CDR3 has 13 amino acids. The CDR3 region has the DNA TGTGCCGGACAGGGTTGGAGTAATTCACCCCTCCACTTT. Its translation is CAGQGWSNSPLHF.

V and J are TRBV27 and TRBJ1-5; 9 bases fit TRBD1. CDR1 and CDR2 from the germline V gene are MNHEY and SMNVEV (reference sequence). The trim removed 6 bases at V and 6 bases at J, leaving 9 bases unmatched. The CDR3 covers 15 residues. CDR3 DNA sequence: TGTGCCAGCAGCGCCGGGACAGGGTGGGTTCAGCCCCAGCATTTT. This codes for CASSAGTGWVQPQHF.